This entry lists 29 T cell receptor beta chains sequenced from one sample in a study of cytomegalovirus exposure and HLA in healthy donors. With 60 Vbeta and 13 Jbeta primers, the PCR was carried out. Repertoires were generated with immunoSEQ multiplex PCR, while TCRdb's copy carries only in-frame clones and drops some. The table lists some 91,000 clones, over 65% of them singletons, with around 3.2% in the top ten. Material for sequencing was PBMCs. The receptors here all came from a man aged 40-49 years in good health and CMV-seronegative.

This clone was seen once. V gene TRBV28 combines with J gene TRBJ2-7, with 7 bases fitting TRBD1. This CDR3 has 14 residues. CDR1 and CDR2 (germline): MDHEN, SYDVKM. The J segment lost 2 bases and the V segment lost 6 bases, leaving 7 bases of the junction unmatched. CDR3 sequence reads: CASRTGYGAYEQYF. CDR3 DNA sequence: TGTGCCAGCAGGACAGGGTACGGGGCCTACGAGCAGTACTTC.

This chain joins TRBV2 and TRBJ2-3, with D perhaps TRBD2 (6 bases). Germline V gene lookup returns CDR1 SNHLY and CDR2 FYNNEI. Trimming stripped 6 bases from V and 2 bases from J, with 12 bases between. This CDR3 has 14 residues. The CDR3 loop reads CASRRRDYTDTQYF. In nucleotides, the CDR3 is TGTGCCAGCAGGAGGAGGGATTACACAGATACGCAGTATTTT.

This sequence joins TRBV5-6 and TRBJ2-2; weak D call: TRBD1 (5 bases). CDR1 is SGHDT and CDR2 is YYEEEE in the germline V gene. V was pared by 4 bases and J by 6 bases, with 13 bases between. CDR3 length: 14 amino acids. Written as DNA, the CDR3 is TGTGCCAGCAGCCCCAACACAGGAGCCGGGGAGCTGTTTTTT. It yields the protein CASSPNTGAGELFF.

J is TRBJ2-5 and V is TRBV15; D is unclear. The last part of the DNA fits TRBJ2-7 better; the J call may be wrong. Germline loops: CDR1 LNHNV, CDR2 YYDKDF (reference sequence). The CDR3 covers 16 residues. The CDR3 loop reads CATSRFSGRNSYEQYF. The CDR3 DNA reads as TGTGCCACCAGCCGCTTCTCAGGCCGAAATTCCTACGAGCAGTACTTC.

Of note for this clone: A read error may account for a junction end that differs from germline. J is TRBJ2-1 and V is TRBV6-4, with 13 bases identical to TRBD2. CDR1 and CDR2 from the germline V gene are MRHNA and SNTAGT. This CDR3 has 15 amino acids. CDR3 coding DNA: TGTGTCAGCAGTGACTCGACTAGCGGGGGGAATGAGCAGTTCTTC. Translating gives CVSSDSTSGGNEQFF.

The chain carries TRBV6-5 and TRBJ1-6; a possible D gene is TRBD1 (5 bases). V shed 6 bases and J shed 3 bases, with 6 bases lying between them. The CDR3 loop spans 13 amino acids. Germline CDR1 reads MNHEY; CDR2 reads SVGAGI. The CDR3 DNA reads TGTGCCAGCAGCGGGGGCTATAATTCACCCCTCCACTTT. Amino acid sequence: CASSGGYNSPLHF.

This clone was counted between two and nine times. The gene calls are TRBV2 and TRBJ1-5; D ambiguous. The germline V and J ends were trimmed by 7 bases and 1 base, with 14 bases remaining between them. The CDR3 extends over 15 amino acids. Germline assignment: CDR1 SNHLY and CDR2 FYNNEI. The CDR3 region has the DNA TGTGCCAGCACATCGCTCGGAGGAAGCAATCAGCCCCAGCATTTT. This translates into CASTSLGGSNQPQHF.

The rearrangement joins TRBV7-8 to TRBJ1-1; D ambiguous. V was pared by 5 bases and J by 1 base, with 8 bases between. The length of the CDR3 is 13 residues. Germline lookup yields CDR1 SGHVS and CDR2 FQNEAQ. The CDR3 DNA is TGTGCCAGCAGCATACAAACGAACACTGAAGCTTTCTTT. Translation: CASSIQTNTEAFF.

In its sample, this clone was seen once. V usage is TRBV6-6 and J usage is TRBJ1-2, with 8 nucleotides matching TRBD1. V lost 5 bases to trimming and J lost 8 bases; unmatched junction nucleotides: 13. The CDR3 loop spans 15 amino acids. CDR1 and CDR2 from the germline V gene are MNHNY and SVGAGI (reference sequence). This chain's CDR3 is CASSKDRGEVAGYTF. In DNA, the CDR3 is TGTGCCAGCAGTAAAGACAGGGGTGAGGTAGCGGGCTACACCTTC.

V usage is TRBV28 and J usage is TRBJ2-1, with D possibly TRBD2 on 6 matching bases. The CDR3 is 14 amino acids. Trimming took off 2 bases at V and 6 bases at J, with 11 bases between the two ends. From germline, CDR1 is MDHEN and CDR2 SYDVKM. The CDR3 nucleotides are TGTGCCAGCAGTTTAGGAGGGGTGGTCAATGAGCAGTTCTTC. It translates to CASSLGGVVNEQFF.

The V gene is TRBV11-2, the J gene TRBJ2-5; TRBD2 might be the D (7 bases). The CDR3 is made up of 14 amino acids. V shed 3 bases and J shed 5 bases, with 13 bases lying between them. Germline CDR1 reads SGHAT; CDR2 reads FQNNGV. CDR3 protein: CASSFGGPGETQYF. CDR3 in DNA: TGTGCCAGCAGCTTCGGGGGGCCGGGGGAGACCCAGTACTTC.

This clone was detected only once. The chain carries TRBV5-8 and TRBJ2-6, with 7 bases lining up with TRBD1. This CDR3 has 19 amino acids. J gave up 0 bases and V 5 bases, and 14 bases lay outside the gene matches. From germline, CDR1 is SGHTS and CDR2 YDEGEE. CDR3 DNA sequence: TGTGCCAGCAGGTGGATCGAGGGGGCAATGCGCTCTGGGGCCAACGTCCTGACTTTC. Protein sequence: CASRWIEGAMRSGANVLTF.

This clone was counted once. Here the CDR3 reads CASTRGPTEAFF. The CDR3 DNA is TGTGCCAGCACGCGGGGGCCCACTGAAGCTTTCTTT. The chain employs TRBV5-6 and TRBJ1-1, with D possibly TRBD1 on 6 matching bases. Trimming pared 6 bases from V and 4 bases from J, leaving 10 bases between. The germline gives CDR1 SGHDT, CDR2 YYEEEE. The CDR3 is made up of 12 amino acids.

V and J are TRBV28 and TRBJ2-7, with D hard to call. CDR3 size: 14 residues. Germline V CDR1 and CDR2: MDHEN, SYDVKM. V was shortened by 10 bases and J by 7 bases, with 23 bases between the two germline ends. The CDR3 region has the DNA TGTGCCACCGAGCGACGAGCCTCCTACCAAGAGCAGTACTTC. Residues: CATERRASYQEQYF. Variable domain in full (rest from reference TRBV28 and TRBJ2-7): DVKVTQSSRYLVKRTGEKVFLECVQDMDHENMFWYRQDPGLGLRLIYFSYDVKMKEKGDIPEGYSVSREKKERFSLILESASTNQTSMYLCATERRASYQEQYFGPGTRLTVT.

As for this clone: Other DNA sequences from this sample encode an identical CDR3 as well. This chain connects TRBV30 to TRBJ1-1, with TRBD1 matching 8 bases. The trim removed 0 bases at V and 5 bases at J, leaving 8 bases unmatched. CDR1 is GTSNPN and CDR2 is SVGIG in the germline V gene (reference sequence). The CDR3 is 15 amino acids. CDR3 in amino acids: CAWSVQGGSWTEAFF. CDR3 nucleotide sequence: TGTGCCTGGAGTGTACAGGGGGGAAGTTGGACTGAAGCTTTCTTT.

A single count supports this clone. CDR3 loop: CASSPSGRTDTQYF. CDR3 nucleotides: TGTGCCAGCAGCCCGTCGGGGAGAACAGATACGCAGTATTTT. The chain links TRBV5-4 to TRBJ2-3, with a possible D match to TRBD2 (5 bases). The CDR3 consists of 14 residues. V dropped 4 bases and J dropped 3 bases, with 12 bases sitting between them. Per the germline V gene, CDR1 is SGHNT and CDR2 is YYREEE (reference sequence).

The gene calls are TRBV28 and TRBJ1-5; 7 bases match TRBD1. This CDR3 has 15 amino acids. Germline assignment: CDR1 MDHEN and CDR2 SYDVKM. V gave up 2 bases and J gave up 4 bases; unmatched junction bases: 5. This CDR3 reads CASSLATGENQPQHF. The CDR3 bases are TGTGCCAGCAGTTTAGCCACAGGGGAAAATCAGCCCCAGCATTTT.

V gene TRBV9 combines with J gene TRBJ2-3; 10 positions agree with TRBD2. Losses at the gene ends were 2 bases for V and 2 bases for J; bases not matched to a gene: 2. The CDR3 length is 15 residues. Germline V gene lookup returns CDR1 SGDLS and CDR2 YYNGEE. CDR3 sequence (DNA): TGTGCCAGCAGCGTTAGCGGGGGGAACACAGATACGCAGTATTTT. It codes for CASSVSGGNTDTQYF.

The genes are TRBV19 and TRBJ2-2; possibly TRBD1 for D (6 bases). CDR1 is LNHDA, CDR2 SQIVND, per germline (reference sequence). With 6 bases removed from V and 6 bases from J, the gap between germline ends came to 20 bases. The CDR3 is 16 amino acids. The CDR3 loop reads CASRPNRAGVPGELFF. As DNA, the CDR3 is TGTGCCAGTAGACCCAACCGAGCAGGGGTCCCCGGGGAGCTGTTTTTT.

The DNA of the CDR3 is TGTGCCAGCAGTCCCCTCTCCTTCGGGGTCGCGACCGGGGAGCTGTTTTTT. It translates to CASSPLSFGVATGELFF. The V gene is TRBV28, the J gene TRBJ2-2; D is possibly TRBD2 (5 bases). Trimming removed 5 bases from V and 5 bases from J, with 21 bases in between. The CDR3 loop spans 17 amino acids. Germline V gives CDR1 MDHEN, CDR2 SYDVKM.

This clone was detected once. Other DNA sequences in the same sample also yield this CDR3. The genes are TRBV19 and TRBJ1-1; D is unclear. CDR1 is LNHDA and CDR2 is SQIVND in the germline V gene (reference sequence). The CDR3 contains 13 residues. V lost 3 bases and J 1 base, leaving 6 bases between the germline ends. As DNA, the CDR3 is TGTGCCAGTAGTATGGGCAGGAACACTGAAGCTTTCTTT. Amino acid sequence: CASSMGRNTEAFF.

The rearrangement uses TRBV5-1 and TRBJ1-2; D is possibly TRBD1 (5 bases). CDR3 size: 14 residues. V lost 0 bases, J lost 8 bases, and 14 bases lay in between. Germline CDR1 is SGHRS and CDR2 is YFSETQ. CDR3 protein: CASSLVSGVRGYTF. The CDR3 DNA reads TGCGCCAGCAGCTTGGTTTCGGGGGTACGGGGCTACACCTTC.

The V and J genes are TRBV28 and TRBJ1-2; 8 bases map to TRBD1. This CDR3 region has 14 residues. Germline CDR1 reads MDHEN; CDR2 reads SYDVKM. V shed 1 base, J shed 8 bases, and the junction held 6 bases outside the gene matches. CDR3 sequence: CASSLSRTGKGYTF. The CDR3 region has the DNA TGTGCCAGCAGTTTATCCCGGACAGGGAAGGGCTACACCTTC.

The chain links TRBV5-1 to TRBJ2-1, with 10 bases aligning to TRBD2. The CDR3 has 16 amino acids. Germline assignment: CDR1 SGHRS and CDR2 YFSETQ. The V gene end was trimmed by 2 bases and the J gene end by 4 bases; junction bases not matched to a gene: 6. The CDR3 DNA is TGCGCCAGCAGCTTCCCGGGACTAGCGCTGTACAATGAGCAGTTCTTC. This gives the protein CASSFPGLALYNEQFF.

The CDR3 region is CASSKRDRGPADTQYF. CDR3 in DNA: TGCGCCAGCAGCAAGAGGGACAGGGGGCCGGCAGATACGCAGTATTTT. The chain carries TRBV5-1 and TRBJ2-3; 12 bases agree with TRBD1. The CDR3 has 16 residues. The V and J ends lost 4 bases and 4 bases, in that order; junction bases with no gene match: 7. From germline, CDR1 is SGHRS and CDR2 YFSETQ. Full variable domain (missing parts from reference TRBV5-1 and TRBJ2-3): KAGVTQTPRYLIKTRGQQVTLSCSPISGHRSVSWYQQTPGQGLQFLFEYFSETQRNKGNFPGRFSGRQFSNSRSEMNVSTLELGDSALYLCASSKRDRGPADTQYFGPGTRLTVL.

This clone was seen a handful of times. This chain uses TRBV7-9 with TRBJ2-7; 10 nucleotides line up with TRBD2. Germline CDR1 is SEHNR and CDR2 is FQNEAQ (reference sequence). With V trimmed by 5 bases and J by 2 bases, 15 bases remained unmatched. The CDR3 is 18 amino acids. The CDR3 nucleotides are TGTGCCAGCAGCCCAGGACAGGGACTAGCGCGTGCTACCTACGAGCAGTACTTC. Amino acids: CASSPGQGLARATYEQYF. The whole variable domain, filled in from reference TRBV7-9 and TRBJ2-7, reads DTGVSQNPRHKITKRGQNVTFRCDPISEHNRLYWYRQTLGQGPEFLTYFQNEAQLEKSRLLSDRFSAERPKGSFSTLEIQRTEQGDSAMYLCASSPGQGLARATYEQYFGPGTRLTVT.

This rearrangement joins TRBV19 to TRBJ2-2; TRBD1 aligns across 7 bases. This CDR3 comprises 14 residues. The junction had 7 bases not matched to a gene; V was cut back by 10 bases and J by 2 bases. CDR1 is LNHDA and CDR2 is SQIVND in the germline V gene (reference sequence). The CDR3 region has the DNA TGTGCCACCAGGACAGGTGCAAACACCGGGGAGCTGTTTTTT. Its translation is CATRTGANTGELFF.

V usage is TRBV9 and J usage is TRBJ1-1; 7 nucleotides match TRBD1. The J segment lost 0 bases and the V segment lost 4 bases, leaving 12 bases of the junction unmatched. Per germline, CDR1 SGDLS and CDR2 YYNGEE. The CDR3 extends over 17 amino acids. The CDR3 region has the DNA TGTGCCAGCAGCCTCCAGGGGGAAAGGAGAATGAACACTGAAGCTTTCTTT. Its protein is CASSLQGERRMNTEAFF. Full variable domain (outside the CDR3, taken from reference TRBV9 and TRBJ1-1): DSGVTQTPKHLITATGQRVTLRCSPRSGDLSVYWYQQSLDQGLQFLIQYYNGEERAKGNILERFSAQQFPDLHSELNLSSLELGDSALYFCASSLQGERRMNTEAFFGQGTRLTVV.

The chain has TRBV5-1 and TRBJ2-2; a possible D gene is TRBD2 (5 bases). Looked up from germline, CDR1 is SGHRS and CDR2 is YFSETQ. V dropped 0 bases and J dropped 0 bases, with 9 bases sitting between them. The CDR3 spans 16 residues. The CDR3 protein is CASSLDRRTNTGELFF. The DNA for the CDR3 is TGCGCCAGCAGCTTGGATCGGAGGACGAACACCGGGGAGCTGTTTTTT.